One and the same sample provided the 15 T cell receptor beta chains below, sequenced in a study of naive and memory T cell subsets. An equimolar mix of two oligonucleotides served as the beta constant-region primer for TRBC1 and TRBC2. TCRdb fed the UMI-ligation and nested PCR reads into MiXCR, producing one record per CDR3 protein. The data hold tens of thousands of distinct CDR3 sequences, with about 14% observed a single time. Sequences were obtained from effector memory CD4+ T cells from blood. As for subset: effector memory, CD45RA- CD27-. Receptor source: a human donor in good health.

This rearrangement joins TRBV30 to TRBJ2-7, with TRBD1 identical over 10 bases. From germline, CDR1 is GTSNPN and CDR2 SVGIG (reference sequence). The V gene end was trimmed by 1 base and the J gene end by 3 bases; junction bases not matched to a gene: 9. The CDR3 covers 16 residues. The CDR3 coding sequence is TGTGCCTGGAGTGGGGCCGGGACAGGGGCTAGCTACGAGCAGTACTTC. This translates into CAWSGAGTGASYEQYF.

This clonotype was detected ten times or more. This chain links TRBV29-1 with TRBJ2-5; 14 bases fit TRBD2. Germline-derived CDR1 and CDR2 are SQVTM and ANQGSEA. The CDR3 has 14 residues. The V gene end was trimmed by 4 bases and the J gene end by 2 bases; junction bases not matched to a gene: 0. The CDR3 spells CSVGLAGGQETQYF. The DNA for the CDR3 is TGCAGCGTTGGACTAGCGGGAGGGCAAGAGACCCAGTACTTC.

This CDR3 reads CATSVSGPSGELFF. In DNA, the CDR3 is TGTGCCACCAGTGTAAGCGGTCCATCCGGGGAGCTGTTTTTT. The chain couples TRBV24-1 to TRBJ2-2; perhaps TRBD2 as D (5 bases). Germline-derived CDR1 and CDR2 are KGHDR and SFDVKD. The CDR3 extends over 14 amino acids. V was cut by 5 bases and J by 6 bases, with 12 bases left in between.

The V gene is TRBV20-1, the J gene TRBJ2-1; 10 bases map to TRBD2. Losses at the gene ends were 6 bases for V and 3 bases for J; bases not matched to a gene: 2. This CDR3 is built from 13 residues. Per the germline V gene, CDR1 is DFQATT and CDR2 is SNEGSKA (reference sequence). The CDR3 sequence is CSASGGGYNEQFF. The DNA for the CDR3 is TGCAGTGCCAGCGGGGGGGGCTACAATGAGCAGTTCTTC.

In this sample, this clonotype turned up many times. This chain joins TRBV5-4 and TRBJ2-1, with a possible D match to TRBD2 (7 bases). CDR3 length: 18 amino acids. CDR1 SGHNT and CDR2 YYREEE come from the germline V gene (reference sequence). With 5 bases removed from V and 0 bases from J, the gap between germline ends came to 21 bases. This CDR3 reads CASRGGIGTSDSYNEQFF. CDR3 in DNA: TGTGCCAGCAGGGGGGGGATCGGGACATCCGACTCCTACAATGAGCAGTTCTTC.

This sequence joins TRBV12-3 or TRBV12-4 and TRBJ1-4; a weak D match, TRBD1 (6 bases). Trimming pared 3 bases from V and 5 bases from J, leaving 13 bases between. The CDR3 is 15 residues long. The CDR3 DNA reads TGTGCCAGCAGTTTTTCTGGGAGGGGGAATGAAAAACTGTTTTTT. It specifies CASSFSGRGNEKLFF.

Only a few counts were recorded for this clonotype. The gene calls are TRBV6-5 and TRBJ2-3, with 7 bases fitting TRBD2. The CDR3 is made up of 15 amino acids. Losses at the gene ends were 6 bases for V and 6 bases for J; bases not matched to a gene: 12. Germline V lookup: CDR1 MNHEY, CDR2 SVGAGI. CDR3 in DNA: TGTGCCAGCAGGAAAGGCGTGGGGGGGGGGGATACGCAGTATTTT. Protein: CASRKGVGGGDTQYF.

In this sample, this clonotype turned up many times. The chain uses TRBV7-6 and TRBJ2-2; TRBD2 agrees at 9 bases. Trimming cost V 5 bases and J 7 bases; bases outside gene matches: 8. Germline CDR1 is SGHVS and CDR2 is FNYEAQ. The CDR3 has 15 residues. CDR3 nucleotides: TGTGCCAGCAGCAGAGGGACTAGCCCTGGCGGGGAGCTGTTTTTT. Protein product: CASSRGTSPGGELFF.

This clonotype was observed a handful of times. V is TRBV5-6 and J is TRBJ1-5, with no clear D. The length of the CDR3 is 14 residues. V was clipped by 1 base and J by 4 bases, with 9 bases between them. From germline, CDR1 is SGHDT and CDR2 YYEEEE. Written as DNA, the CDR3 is TGTGCCAGCAGCTTGTTTCGAGCTAATCAGCCCCAGCATTTT. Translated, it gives CASSLFRANQPQHF.

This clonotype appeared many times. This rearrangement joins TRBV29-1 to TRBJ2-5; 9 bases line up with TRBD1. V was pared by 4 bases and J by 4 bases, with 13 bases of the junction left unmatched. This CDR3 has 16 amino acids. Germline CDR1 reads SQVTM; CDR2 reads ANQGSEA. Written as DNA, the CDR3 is TGCAGCGTTGGTGGGACGCGGACAGGGGTTGGAGAGACCCAGTACTTC. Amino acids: CSVGGTRTGVGETQYF.

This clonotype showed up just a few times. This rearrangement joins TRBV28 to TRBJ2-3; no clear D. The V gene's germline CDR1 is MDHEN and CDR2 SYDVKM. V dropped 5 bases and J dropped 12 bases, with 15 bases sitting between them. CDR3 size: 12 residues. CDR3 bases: TGTGCCAGCAGTGTGGTAAGGTACAAACAGTATTTT. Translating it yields CASSVVRYKQYF.

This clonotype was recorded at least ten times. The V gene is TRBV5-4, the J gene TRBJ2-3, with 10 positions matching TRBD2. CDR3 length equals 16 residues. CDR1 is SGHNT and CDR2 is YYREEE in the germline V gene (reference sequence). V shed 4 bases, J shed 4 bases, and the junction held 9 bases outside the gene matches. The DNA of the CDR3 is TGTGCCAGCAGCAAAGCCCTAGCGGGGGCCCCAGATACGCAGTATTTT. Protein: CASSKALAGAPDTQYF. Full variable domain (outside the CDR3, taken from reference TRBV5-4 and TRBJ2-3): ETGVTQSPTHLIKTRGQQVTLRCSSQSGHNTVSWYQQALGQGPQFIFQYYREEENGRGNFPPRFSGLQFPNYSSELNVNALELDDSALYLCASSKALAGAPDTQYFGPGTRLTVL.

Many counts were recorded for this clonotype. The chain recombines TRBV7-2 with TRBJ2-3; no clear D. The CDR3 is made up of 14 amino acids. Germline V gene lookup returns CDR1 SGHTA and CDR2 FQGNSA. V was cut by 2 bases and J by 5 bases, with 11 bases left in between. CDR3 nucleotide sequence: TGTGCCAGCAGCTTACTCGGCCGACGAGATACGCAGTATTTT. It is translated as CASSLLGRRDTQYF.

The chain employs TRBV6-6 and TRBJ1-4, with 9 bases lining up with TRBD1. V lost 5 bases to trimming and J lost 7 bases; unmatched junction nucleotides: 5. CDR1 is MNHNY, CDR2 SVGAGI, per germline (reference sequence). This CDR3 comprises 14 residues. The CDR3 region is CASSRTGESEKLFF. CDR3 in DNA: TGTGCCAGCAGTCGGACAGGGGAGAGTGAAAAACTGTTTTTT.

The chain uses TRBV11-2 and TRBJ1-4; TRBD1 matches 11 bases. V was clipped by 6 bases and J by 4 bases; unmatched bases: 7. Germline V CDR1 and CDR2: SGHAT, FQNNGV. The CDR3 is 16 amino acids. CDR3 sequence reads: CASSPGQGAYNEKLFF. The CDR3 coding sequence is TGTGCCAGCAGTCCAGGACAGGGGGCCTATAATGAAAAACTGTTTTTT.